This T cell receptor (beta chain) is from a study of vaccination and CD4 T cells after COVID-19. To note about this clonotype: Its antigen remains unknown.

Trimming shortened V by 2 bases and J by 0 bases, and 5 bases separated the two germline ends. Germline assignment: CDR1 SGHTA and CDR2 FQGNSA. The CDR3 is made up of 14 amino acids. Sequencing of the DNA from cultured CD4+ T cells was carried out with the Oncomine TCR Beta short-read assay. Genomic DNA was taken out of cultured CD4+ T cells by extraction. Via MiXCR, TCRdb re-called the PCR reads, giving one row per CDR3 protein. The sample has 10,000 or so distinct CDR3 sequences, about a third seen once. The treatment here: roughly 10-day PBMC culture with coronavirus spike peptide pools or control peptides (ViraFEST assay). Unexposed donor CD4+ T cells predated the COVID-19 pandemic, collected 2011-2018. TCR sequencing followed the expansion of antigen-specific T cells with peptide pools in ViraFEST.

This sequence was found in a human donor in good health. Sequencing input: CD4+ T cells from blood, cultured in vitro. The chain recombines TRBV7-2 with TRBJ1-3; D not resolved. The CDR3 DNA reads TGTGCCAGCAGCTTACGGGACTCTGGAAACACCATATATTTT. Translated: CASSLRDSGNTIYF.